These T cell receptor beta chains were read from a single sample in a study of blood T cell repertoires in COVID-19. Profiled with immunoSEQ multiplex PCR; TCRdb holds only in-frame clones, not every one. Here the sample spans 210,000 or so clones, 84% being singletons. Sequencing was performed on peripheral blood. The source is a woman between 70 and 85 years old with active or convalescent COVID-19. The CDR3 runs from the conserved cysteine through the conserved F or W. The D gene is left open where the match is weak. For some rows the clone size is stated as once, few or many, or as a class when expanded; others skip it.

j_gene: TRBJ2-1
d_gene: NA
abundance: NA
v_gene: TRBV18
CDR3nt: TGTGCCAGCTCACCACTAGCTTACATCCCCCATGAGCAGTTCTTC
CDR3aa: CASSPLAYIPHEQFF

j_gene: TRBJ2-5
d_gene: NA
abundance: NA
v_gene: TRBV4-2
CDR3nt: TGTGCCAGCAGCCAAGTTGGGCGAGAGACCCAGTACTTC
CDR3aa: CASSQVGRETQYF

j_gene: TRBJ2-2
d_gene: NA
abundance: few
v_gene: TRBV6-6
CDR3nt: TGTGCCAGCAGCCGCGTAGGGGCAAACACCGGGGAGCTGTTTTTT
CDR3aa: CASSRVGANTGELFF

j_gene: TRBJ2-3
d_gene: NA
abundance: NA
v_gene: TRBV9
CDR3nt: TGTGCCAGCAGCGTAGGCTTTTTCGCGAACACAGATACGCAGTATTTT
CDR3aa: CASSVGFFANTDTQYF

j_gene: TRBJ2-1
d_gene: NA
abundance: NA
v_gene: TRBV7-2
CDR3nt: TGTGCCAGCAGCTTAGACAGCGGAGGGTACAATGAGCAGTTCTTC
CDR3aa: CASSLDSGGYNEQFF

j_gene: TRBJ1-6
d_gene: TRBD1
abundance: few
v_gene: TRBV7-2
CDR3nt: TGTGCCAGCAGCTTTTCGACAGGGTTTGGGGATTCACCCCTCCACTTT
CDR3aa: CASSFSTGFGDSPLHF

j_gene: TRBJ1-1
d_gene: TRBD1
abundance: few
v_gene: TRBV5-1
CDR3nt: TGCGCCAGCAGCTGGGACAGGCCAAACACTGAAGCTTTCTTT
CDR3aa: CASSWDRPNTEAFF

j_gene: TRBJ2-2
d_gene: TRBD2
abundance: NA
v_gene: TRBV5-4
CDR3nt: TGTGCCAGCAGCGATATCCTAGCGGGAGGGCCAATCGGCACCGGGGAGCTGTTTTTT
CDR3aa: CASSDILAGGPIGTGELFF

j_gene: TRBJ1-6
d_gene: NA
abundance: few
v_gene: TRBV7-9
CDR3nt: TGTGCCAGCAGCTTAGCGGCAGGGATAGGCGATTCACCCCTCCACTTT
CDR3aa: CASSLAAGIGDSPLHF

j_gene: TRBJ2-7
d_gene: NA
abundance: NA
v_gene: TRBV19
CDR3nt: TGTGCCAGTAGTATAGCGCCAGGACAATCCTACGAGCAGTACTTC
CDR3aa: CASSIAPGQSYEQYF

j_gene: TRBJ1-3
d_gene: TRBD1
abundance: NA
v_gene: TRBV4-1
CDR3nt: TGCGCCAGCGCCCATTTCCCCCTCAAGACAGGGCTCTCTGGAAACACCATATATTTT
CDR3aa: CASAHFPLKTGLSGNTIYF

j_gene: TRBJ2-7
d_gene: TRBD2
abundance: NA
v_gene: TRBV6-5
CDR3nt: TGTGCCACCGCCGGGGGGGGGCGCTTGTGGGAGCAGTACTTC
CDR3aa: CATAGGGRLWEQYF

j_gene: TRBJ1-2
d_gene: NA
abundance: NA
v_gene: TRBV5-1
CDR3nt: TGCGCCAGCAGCTTGTCTGGGACTTCTAACTATGGCTACACCTTC
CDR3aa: CASSLSGTSNYGYTF

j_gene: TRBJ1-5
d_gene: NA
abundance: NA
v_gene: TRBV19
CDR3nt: TGTGCCAGTAGTAGCGCGGGCAATCAGCCCCAGCATTTT
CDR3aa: CASSSAGNQPQHF

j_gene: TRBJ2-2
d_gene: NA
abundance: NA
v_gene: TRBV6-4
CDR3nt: TGTGCCAGCAGTGATAGGGGCACCGGGGAGCTGTTTTTT
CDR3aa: CASSDRGTGELFF

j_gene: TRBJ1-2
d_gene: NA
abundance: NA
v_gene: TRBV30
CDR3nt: TGTGCCTGGAGGTTTCACAGGGATCGAGGCTACACCTTC
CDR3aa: CAWRFHRDRGYTF

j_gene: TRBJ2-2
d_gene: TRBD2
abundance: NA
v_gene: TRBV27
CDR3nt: TGTGCCAGCAGTTTAGCTCGTCGGACTAGCGGGGAGCTGTTTTTT
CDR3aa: CASSLARRTSGELFF

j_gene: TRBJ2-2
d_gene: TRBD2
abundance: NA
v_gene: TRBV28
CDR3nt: TGTGCCAGCAGTAGGAGTAGGACTAGCGGGAGCCTGGCCGGGGAGCTGTTTTTT
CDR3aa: CASSRSRTSGSLAGELFF

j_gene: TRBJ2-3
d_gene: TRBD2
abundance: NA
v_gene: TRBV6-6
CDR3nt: TGTGCCAGCAGTGCCCTGGCGGGAGTTCGCGCAGATACGCAGTATTTT
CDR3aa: CASSALAGVRADTQYF

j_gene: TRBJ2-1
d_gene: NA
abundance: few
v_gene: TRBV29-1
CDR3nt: TGCAGCGTTGTAGTCACCGCGGCTATATCCTACAATGAGCAGTTCTTC
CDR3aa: CSVVVTAAISYNEQFF

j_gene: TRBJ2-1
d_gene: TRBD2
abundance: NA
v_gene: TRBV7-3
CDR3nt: TGTGCCAGCAGCAATAGCGGGTATGAGCAGTTCTTC
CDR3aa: CASSNSGYEQFF

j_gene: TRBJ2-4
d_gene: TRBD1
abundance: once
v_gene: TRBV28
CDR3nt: TGTGCCAGCAGGTCCTCCGGGACAGGGGGGCAGTACTTC
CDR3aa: CASRSSGTGGQYF

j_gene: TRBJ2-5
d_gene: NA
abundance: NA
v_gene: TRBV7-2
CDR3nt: TGTGCCAGCAGCTATAGCCAAGAGACCCAGTACTTC
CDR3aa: CASSYSQETQYF

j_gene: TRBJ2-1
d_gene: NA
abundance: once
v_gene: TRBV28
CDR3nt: TGTGCCAGCAGCCCAGGGGATAGCTCCTACAATGAGCAGTTCTTC
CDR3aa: CASSPGDSSYNEQFF

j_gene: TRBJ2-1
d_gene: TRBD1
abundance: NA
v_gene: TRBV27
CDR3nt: TGTGCCAGCAGTCCCGGGACAGGGATATACAATGAGCAGTTCTTC
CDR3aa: CASSPGTGIYNEQFF

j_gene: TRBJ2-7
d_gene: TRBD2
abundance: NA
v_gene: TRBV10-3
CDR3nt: TGTGCCATCAGGCTAGCGGGAGCTCTGGGCCAGTACTTC
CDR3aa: CAIRLAGALGQYF

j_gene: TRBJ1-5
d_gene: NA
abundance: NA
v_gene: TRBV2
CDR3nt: TGTGCCAGCAGTGAAGCGGTTCGGGGGCCCCAGCATTTT
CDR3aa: CASSEAVRGPQHF

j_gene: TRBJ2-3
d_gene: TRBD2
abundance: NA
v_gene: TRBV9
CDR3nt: TGTGCCAGCAGCGGTAGCGGGAGTAGCACAGATACGCAGTATTTT
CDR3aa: CASSGSGSSTDTQYF

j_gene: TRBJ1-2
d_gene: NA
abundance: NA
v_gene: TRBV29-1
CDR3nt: TGCAGCGGGATCCTACAGGGAAGCTATGCCTACACCTTC
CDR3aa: CSGILQGSYAYTF

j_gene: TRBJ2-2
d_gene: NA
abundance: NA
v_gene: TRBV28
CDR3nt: TGTGCCAGCAGAACCTCGGGTGGGCGGGGTCGAGGCACCGGGGAGCTGTTTTTT
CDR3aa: CASRTSGGRGRGTGELFF

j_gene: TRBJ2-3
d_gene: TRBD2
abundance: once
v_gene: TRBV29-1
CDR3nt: TGCAGCGTTGGGGGACTAGCGAGGAGATTCACAGATACGCAGTATTTT
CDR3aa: CSVGGLARRFTDTQYF

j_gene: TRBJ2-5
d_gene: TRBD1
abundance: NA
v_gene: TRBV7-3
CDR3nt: TGTGCCAGCAGCCAATTTACCGGGACAGGGCAGACCCAGTACTTC
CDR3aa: CASSQFTGTGQTQYF

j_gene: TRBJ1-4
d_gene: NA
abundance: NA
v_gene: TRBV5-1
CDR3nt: TGCGCCAGCAGCGAGAACCCACAGCCTAATGAAAAACTGTTTTTT
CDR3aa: CASSENPQPNEKLFF

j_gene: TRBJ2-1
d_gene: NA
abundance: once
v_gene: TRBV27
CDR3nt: TGTGCCAGCAGTACAACTCGACTAGGTGATGAGCAGTTCTTC
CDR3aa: CASSTTRLGDEQFF

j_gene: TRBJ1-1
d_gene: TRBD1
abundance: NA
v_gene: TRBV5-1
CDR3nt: TGCGCCAGCAGCTTACAGGGGATGAACACTGAAGCTTTCTTT
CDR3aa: CASSLQGMNTEAFF

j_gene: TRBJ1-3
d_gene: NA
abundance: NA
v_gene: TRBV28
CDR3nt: TGTGCCAGCAGTTACTCGGGGGAGCACTCTGGAAACACCATATATTTT
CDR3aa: CASSYSGEHSGNTIYF

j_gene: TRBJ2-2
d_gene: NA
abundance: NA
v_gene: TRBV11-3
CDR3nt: TGTGCCAGCAGCTTAGGGACTATCCAGGGCACCGGGGAGCTGTTTTTT
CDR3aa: CASSLGTIQGTGELFF

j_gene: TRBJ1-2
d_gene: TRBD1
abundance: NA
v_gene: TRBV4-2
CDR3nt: TGTGCCAGCAGCCAAGGATGGGACAGGGAAGACTATGGCTACACCTTC
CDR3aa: CASSQGWDREDYGYTF

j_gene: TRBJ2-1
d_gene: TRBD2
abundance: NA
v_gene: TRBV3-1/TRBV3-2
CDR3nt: TGTGCCAGCAGCCAAGTCGGGCCTAGCGGGCCGGGGGCTAAGTTCTTC
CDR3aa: CASSQVGPSGPGAKFF

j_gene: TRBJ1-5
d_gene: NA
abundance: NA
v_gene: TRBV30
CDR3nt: TGTGCCTGGAGTTTGTATAGCAATCAGCCCCAGCATTTT
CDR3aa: CAWSLYSNQPQHF

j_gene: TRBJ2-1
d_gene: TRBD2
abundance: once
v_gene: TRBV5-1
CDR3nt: TGCGCCAGCAGCCCCCGGACTAGCGGGAGTCGTGGGGAGCAGTTCTTC
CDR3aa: CASSPRTSGSRGEQFF

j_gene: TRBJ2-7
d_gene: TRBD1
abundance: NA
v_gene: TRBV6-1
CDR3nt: TGTGCCAGCAGTGTAGCCGACAGGGGCGAGCAGTACTTC
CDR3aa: CASSVADRGEQYF

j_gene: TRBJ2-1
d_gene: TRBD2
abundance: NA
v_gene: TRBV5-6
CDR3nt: TGTGCCAGCAGCTGGCTAGCGGGAGACCGGAGTGAGCAGTTCTTC
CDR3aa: CASSWLAGDRSEQFF

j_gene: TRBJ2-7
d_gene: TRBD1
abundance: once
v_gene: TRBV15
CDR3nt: TGTGCCACCAGCAGAGACCCCATACCGGGACAGGGGGCGCCGGCCTACGAGCAGTACTTC
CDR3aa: CATSRDPIPGQGAPAYEQYF

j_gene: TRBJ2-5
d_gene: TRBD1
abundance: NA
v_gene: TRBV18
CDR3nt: TGTGCCAGCTCACCTAAAACCAGAAACAGGGGAGAGACCCAGTACTTC
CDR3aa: CASSPKTRNRGETQYF

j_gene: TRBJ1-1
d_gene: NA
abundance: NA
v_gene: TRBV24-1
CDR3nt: TGTGCCACCAACCGACAGAGCGAAGCTTTCTTT
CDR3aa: CATNRQSEAFF

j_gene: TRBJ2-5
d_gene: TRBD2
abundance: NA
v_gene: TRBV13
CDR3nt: TGTGCCAGCAGCGTGACTAGCGGGAGGGGACAAGAGACCCAGTACTTC
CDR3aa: CASSVTSGRGQETQYF

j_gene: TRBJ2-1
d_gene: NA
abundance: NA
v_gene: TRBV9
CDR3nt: TGTGCCAGCAGCTTTTTCCGGGACTTGATATACAATGAGCAGTTCTTC
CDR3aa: CASSFFRDLIYNEQFF

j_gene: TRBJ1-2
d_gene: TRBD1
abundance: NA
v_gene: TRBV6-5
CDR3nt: TGTGCCAGCAGGCAAGGGACAGGGTTCATACACACCTTC
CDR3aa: CASRQGTGFIHTF

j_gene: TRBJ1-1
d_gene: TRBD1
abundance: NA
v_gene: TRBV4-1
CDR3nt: TGCGCCAGCAGCCTGGGACAGCGAAACACTGAAGCTTTCTTT
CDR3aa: CASSLGQRNTEAFF